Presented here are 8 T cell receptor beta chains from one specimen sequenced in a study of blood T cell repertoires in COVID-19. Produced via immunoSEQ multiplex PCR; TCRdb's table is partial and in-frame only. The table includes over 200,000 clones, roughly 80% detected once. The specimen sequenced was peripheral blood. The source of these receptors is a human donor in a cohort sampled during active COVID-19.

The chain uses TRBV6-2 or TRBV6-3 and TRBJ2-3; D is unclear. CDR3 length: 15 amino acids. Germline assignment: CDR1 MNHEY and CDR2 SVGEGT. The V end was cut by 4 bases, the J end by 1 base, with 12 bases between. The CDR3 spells CASSFPPTGTDTQYF. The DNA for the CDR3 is TGTGCCAGCAGTTTCCCCCCAACGGGCACAGATACGCAGTATTTT.

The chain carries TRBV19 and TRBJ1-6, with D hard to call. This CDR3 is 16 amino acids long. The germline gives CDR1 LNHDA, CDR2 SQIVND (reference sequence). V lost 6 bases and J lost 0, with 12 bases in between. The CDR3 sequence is CASSPETSSYNSPLHF. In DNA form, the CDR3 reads TGTGCCAGTAGCCCTGAGACAAGCTCCTATAATTCACCCCTCCACTTT.

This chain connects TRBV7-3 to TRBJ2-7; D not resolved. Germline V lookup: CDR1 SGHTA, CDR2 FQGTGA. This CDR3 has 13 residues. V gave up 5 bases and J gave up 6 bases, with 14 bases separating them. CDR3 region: CASSPAAVGEQYF. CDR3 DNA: TGTGCCAGCAGCCCCGCCGCGGTTGGCGAGCAGTACTTC.

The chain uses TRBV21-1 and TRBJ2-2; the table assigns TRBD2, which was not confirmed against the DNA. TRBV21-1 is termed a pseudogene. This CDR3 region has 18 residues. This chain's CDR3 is CASSPGLAGAYDTGELFF. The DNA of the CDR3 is TGTGCCAGCAGTCCGGGACTAGCGGGAGCTTATGACACCGGGGAGCTGTTTTTT.

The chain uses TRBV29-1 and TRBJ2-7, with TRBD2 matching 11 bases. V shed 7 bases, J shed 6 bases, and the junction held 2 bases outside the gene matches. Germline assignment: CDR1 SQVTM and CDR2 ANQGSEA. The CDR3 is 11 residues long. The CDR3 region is CSAGLAVEQYF. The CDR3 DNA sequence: TGCAGCGCGGGACTAGCGGTCGAGCAGTACTTC.

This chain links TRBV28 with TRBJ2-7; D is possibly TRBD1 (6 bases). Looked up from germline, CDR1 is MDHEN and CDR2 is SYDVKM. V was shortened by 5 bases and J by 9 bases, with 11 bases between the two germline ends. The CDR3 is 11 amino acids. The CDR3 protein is CASSTTGRQYF. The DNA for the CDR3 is TGTGCCAGCAGTACGACAGGCCGGCAGTACTTC. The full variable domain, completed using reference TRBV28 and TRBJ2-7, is DVKVTQSSRYLVKRTGEKVFLECVQDMDHENMFWYRQDPGLGLRLIYFSYDVKMKEKGDIPEGYSVSREKKERFSLILESASTNQTSMYLCASSTTGRQYFGPGTRLTVT.

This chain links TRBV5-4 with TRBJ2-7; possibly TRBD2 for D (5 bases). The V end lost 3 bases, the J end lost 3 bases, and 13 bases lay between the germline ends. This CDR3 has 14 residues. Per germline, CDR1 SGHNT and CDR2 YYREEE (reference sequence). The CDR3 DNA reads TGTGCCAGCAGCTCGCCGGGGATGATCTACGAGCAGTACTTC. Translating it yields CASSSPGMIYEQYF.

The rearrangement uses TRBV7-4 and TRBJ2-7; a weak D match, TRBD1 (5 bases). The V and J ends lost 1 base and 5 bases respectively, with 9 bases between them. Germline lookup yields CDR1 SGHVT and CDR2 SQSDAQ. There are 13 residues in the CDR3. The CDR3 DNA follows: TGTGCCAGCAGCTTAGTCAGGGCCAACGAGCAGTACTTC. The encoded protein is CASSLVRANEQYF.